This T cell receptor beta chain was identified in a study of neurological immune-mediated disorders. TCRdb called the 5' RACE reads again in MiXCR, with one record for every CDR3 protein. The table has just under 45,000 distinct CDR3 sequences, 9.5% to 15% seen once. This CDR3 has 12 amino acids. The ends were cut back, 5 bases at V and 9 bases at J, with 11 bases in the middle. The specimen was PBMCs. The rearrangement links TRBV12-3 or TRBV12-4 to TRBJ1-5; D is possibly TRBD1 (6 bases). The clonotype was recovered from a female donor in good health. CDR3 in DNA: TGTGCCAGCAGTGGGGGGGGCTGGCCCCAGCATTTT. This translates into CASSGGGWPQHF.